This is a list of T cell receptor beta chains from one sample in a study of beta chain features in type 1 diabetes. Only in-frame clones appear in the TCRdb table, and some are missing; sequencing was by immunoSEQ multiplex PCR. The sample carries around 160,000 clones, roughly 60% recorded once. Specimen: naive CD4+ T cells from blood. Receptors were obtained from a man under 40 with type 1 diabetes. Both conserved end residues are part of each CDR3. D genes are given only for firm matches. A row's size may be missing; if present it is once, few, many or a size class.

TRBV4-3	TRBJ2-7	.	TRBD1	CASSQVFVTGDWAYEQYF	TGCGCCAGCAGCCAAGTGTTCGTGACAGGGGATTGGGCCTACGAGCAGTACTTC
TRBV7-2	TRBJ2-7	.	.	CASSYDQVLSYEQYF	TGTGCCAGCAGCTACGACCAGGTCTTATCCTACGAGCAGTACTTC
TRBV7-9	TRBJ2-7	.	.	CASSLGREQYF	TGTGCCAGCAGCTTAGGACGCGAGCAGTACTTC
TRBV4-3	TRBJ2-3	.	TRBD2	CASSVRSGGAGDTQYF	TGCGCCAGCAGCGTAAGGAGCGGGGGGGCAGGAGATACGCAGTATTTT
TRBV21-1	TRBJ2-2	few	.	CASSNLGTHTGELFF	TGTGCCAGCAGCAATCTGGGGACTCACACCGGGGAGCTGTTTTTT
TRBV7-2	TRBJ2-1	few	.	CASRLDSYNEQFF	TGTGCCAGCAGACTGGACTCTTACAATGAGCAGTTCTTC
TRBV30	TRBJ2-2	.	TRBD2	CACTDSGSTGELFF	TGTGCCTGTACAGATAGCGGGAGCACCGGGGAGCTGTTTTTT
TRBV7-9	TRBJ2-1	.	.	CASSLRDTTYNEQFF	TGTGCCAGCAGCTTGAGGGACACCACCTACAATGAGCAGTTCTTC
TRBV9	TRBJ2-1	once	.	CASSVLQVNEQFF	TGTGCCAGCAGCGTTCTACAGGTAAATGAGCAGTTCTTC
TRBV7-2	TRBJ2-7	.	.	CASSPGERQYF	TGTGCCAGCAGTCCCGGGGAGAGGCAGTACTTC
TRBV6-5	TRBJ2-1	.	.	CASSYEGMEHNEQFF	TGTGCCAGCAGTTACGAGGGTATGGAGCACAATGAGCAGTTCTTC
TRBV28	TRBJ2-5	.	TRBD2	CASSTRPRGAQYF	TGTGCCAGCAGCACAAGACCCCGGGGGGCCCAGTACTTC
TRBV29-1	TRBJ1-2	few	.	CSVETGYGYTF	TGCAGCGTAGAAACAGGGTATGGCTACACCTTC
TRBV25-1	TRBJ2-3	.	.	CASSEGSSSTDTQYF	TGTGCCAGCAGTGAAGGGAGCTCTAGCACAGATACGCAGTATTTT
TRBV28	TRBJ2-7	few	.	CASSFPGGSYEQYF	TGTGCCAGCAGTTTCCCAGGGGGGAGCTACGAGCAGTACTTC
TRBV30	TRBJ2-2	.	.	CAWRPGGTNTGELFF	TGTGCCTGGAGGCCTGGGGGGACGAACACCGGGGAGCTGTTTTTT
TRBV21-1	TRBJ2-1	.	.	CASSKVKQSKSYNEQFF	TGTGCCAGCAGCAAAGTAAAGCAGTCCAAAAGCTACAATGAGCAGTTCTTC
TRBV5-4	TRBJ2-5	.	.	CASSLAVSAQETQYF	TGTGCCAGCAGCTTGGCGGTCAGCGCCCAAGAGACCCAGTACTTC
TRBV29-1	TRBJ2-3	.	.	CSVTNRVSTDTQYF	TGCAGCGTTACTAACAGGGTTAGCACAGATACGCAGTATTTT
TRBV29-1	TRBJ1-2	few	.	CSVEPGLVGYTF	TGCAGCGTTGAGCCAGGGCTGGTTGGCTACACCTTC
TRBV10-3	TRBJ1-6	.	.	CAISEEENSPLHF	TGTGCCATCAGTGAGGAGGAGAATTCACCCCTCCACTTT
TRBV18	TRBJ2-4	.	.	CASSPPGPRGDIQYF	TGTGCCAGCTCACCACCGGGACCCAGGGGTGACATTCAGTACTTC
TRBV10-3	TRBJ2-3	.	.	CATFGSRAPTDTQYF	TGTGCCACGTTTGGGAGCCGAGCACCCACAGATACGCAGTATTTT
TRBV7-2	TRBJ2-3	.	.	CASRRLISTDTQYF	TGTGCCAGCAGACGGCTGATTAGCACAGATACGCAGTATTTT
TRBV4-3	TRBJ1-2	.	.	CASSQDLGPGEGGYTF	TGCGCCAGCAGCCAAGATCTAGGGCCAGGGGAAGGTGGCTACACCTTC
TRBV7-9	TRBJ2-2	once	.	CASSLLVNTGELFF	TGTGCCAGCAGCTTGTTAGTGAACACCGGGGAGCTGTTTTTT
TRBV28	TRBJ1-2	.	TRBD1	CASCDRGGSYTF	TGTGCCAGCTGCGACAGGGGCGGGAGCTACACCTTC
TRBV9	TRBJ1-2	.	.	CASSVDGNYGYTF	TGTGCCAGCAGCGTAGACGGAAACTATGGCTACACCTTC
TRBV29-1	TRBJ2-7	few	TRBD1	CSVEKGTGGYEQYF	TGCAGCGTTGAAAAGGGGACAGGAGGCTACGAGCAGTACTTC
TRBV28	TRBJ2-4	.	.	CASTWRPLLAKNIQYF	TGTGCCAGCACTTGGCGGCCGCTACTAGCCAAAAACATTCAGTACTTC
TRBV5-4	TRBJ2-3	.	.	CASSSGRLTTQYF	TGTGCCAGCAGCTCCGGACGGCTGACTACGCAGTATTTT
TRBV7-2	TRBJ1-1	.	TRBD1	CASSFHRGLTEAFF	TGTGCCAGCAGCTTCCACAGGGGGCTGACTGAAGCTTTCTTT
TRBV14	TRBJ2-6	.	TRBD2	CASSQDNRGGLSGANVLTF	TGTGCCAGCAGCCAAGATAATAGGGGAGGGCTCTCTGGGGCCAACGTCCTGACTTTC
TRBV9	TRBJ1-2	.	.	CASPWRGGYTF	TGTGCCAGCCCCTGGAGAGGGGGCTACACCTTC
TRBV25-1	TRBJ2-3	.	.	CASSPTGQGVRDTQYF	TGTGCCAGCAGTCCTACGGGTCAGGGCGTCCGGGATACGCAGTATTTT
TRBV7-2	TRBJ1-1	once	.	CASRILNTEAFF	TGTGCCAGCAGGATATTGAACACTGAAGCTTTCTTT
TRBV28	TRBJ2-2	.	.	CASSLTTGELFF	TGTGCCAGCAGTTTGACGACCGGGGAGCTGTTTTTT
TRBV30	TRBJ1-4	few	.	CAWETVSGEKLFF	TGTGCCTGGGAGACAGTGTCGGGAGAAAAACTGTTTTTT
TRBV19	TRBJ2-1	.	TRBD1	CASSEPRQGMNEQFF	TGTGCCAGTAGTGAACCGAGACAGGGTATGAATGAGCAGTTCTTC
TRBV6-6	TRBJ1-5	few	TRBD1	CASSHLQGSGNQPQHF	TGTGCCAGCAGTCACCTACAGGGGTCTGGCAATCAGCCCCAGCATTTT
TRBV29-1	TRBJ1-1	few	.	CSAQASGGWNTEAFF	TGCAGCGCCCAAGCGTCCGGGGGCTGGAACACTGAAGCTTTCTTT
TRBV30	TRBJ1-3	few	.	CAWSHGNSGNTIYF	TGTGCCTGGAGCCACGGAAACTCTGGAAACACCATATATTTT
TRBV30	TRBJ2-1	.	.	CAWRTGTGSYNEQFF	TGTGCCTGGAGGACCGGGACCGGATCCTACAATGAGCAGTTCTTC
TRBV7-2	TRBJ1-1	.	.	CASSPGQNTEAFF	TGTGCCAGCAGCCCGGGCCAGAACACTGAAGCTTTCTTT